Listed here are 23 T cell receptor beta chains from one sample, sequenced in a study of T-cell reconstitution after alpha-beta-depleted transplantation in children. Library preparation (for TCRbeta) was performed with unique molecular identifiers. TCRdb re-analysed the PCR reads in MiXCR, keeping a single row per CDR3 protein. This sample has fewer than 700,000 distinct CDR3 sequences; 10% to 15% occur once, and the top ten carry around 2%. The sample in question was PBMCs, mostly from graft donor cells, obtained 360 days after TCRalphabeta/CD19-depleted stem cell transplant. These receptors were taken from a male patient between 5 and 17 years old who had a stem cell transplant for acute myeloid leukemia, so the T cells may come from the graft donor.

This clonotype was found a few times. V and J are TRBV28 and TRBJ2-7, with D perhaps TRBD1 or TRBD2 (5 bases each). Germline V gives CDR1 MDHEN, CDR2 SYDVKM. CDR3 size: 14 residues. V was pared by 5 bases and J by 1 base, with 12 bases between. The CDR3, as DNA: TGTGCCAGCAGTACAGGAGCGGATTCCTACGAGCAGTACTTC. Translated: CASSTGADSYEQYF. The whole variable domain, filled in from reference TRBV28 and TRBJ2-7, reads DVKVTQSSRYLVKRTGEKVFLECVQDMDHENMFWYRQDPGLGLRLIYFSYDVKMKEKGDIPEGYSVSREKKERFSLILESASTNQTSMYLCASSTGADSYEQYFGPGTRLTVT.

The table lists this clonotype with a few counts. The chain links TRBV28 to TRBJ2-1; TRBD2 matches at 12 bases. This CDR3 spans 14 amino acids. With 7 bases clipped from V and 6 bases from J, the junction kept 4 bases outside the gene matches. The germline V gene has CDR1 MDHEN and CDR2 SYDVKM. CDR3 region: CASTLLAGGNEQFF. CDR3 in DNA: TGTGCCAGCACCCTACTAGCGGGAGGCAATGAGCAGTTCTTC.

The table lists this clonotype with a few counts. V and J are TRBV14 and TRBJ2-7, with TRBD1 identical over 9 bases. The germline V gene has CDR1 SGHDN and CDR2 FVKESK. V lost 0 bases, J lost 5 bases, and 5 bases stayed unmatched. This CDR3 comprises 15 residues. CDR3 region: CASSQETGGIHEQYF. The CDR3 coding sequence is TGTGCCAGCAGCCAAGAGACAGGGGGTATCCACGAGCAGTACTTC.

This clonotype was counted only a few times. The rearrangement uses TRBV7-6 and TRBJ2-1; TRBD2 matches 14 bases. The CDR3 has 18 amino acids. From germline, CDR1 is SGHVS and CDR2 FNYEAQ. After removal of 5 bases from V and 7 bases from J, the junction contained 13 bases not matched to a gene. The CDR3 region is CASSTIPRLAGGENEQFF. CDR3 in DNA: TGTGCCAGCAGCACTATACCCCGACTAGCGGGAGGGGAGAATGAGCAGTTCTTC. The full variable domain, its missing parts supplied by reference TRBV7-6 and TRBJ2-1, is GAGVSQSPRYKVTKRGQDVALRCDPISGHVSLYWYRQALGQGPEFLTYFNYEAQQDKSGLPNDRFSAERPEGSISTLTIQRTEQRDSAMYRCASSTIPRLAGGENEQFFGPGTRLTVL.

This clonotype was observed a few times. The chain links TRBV20-1 to TRBJ2-7; no firm D call. Germline V CDR1 and CDR2: DFQATT, SNEGSKA (reference sequence). CDR3 size: 14 residues. The ends were cut back, 4 bases at V and 3 bases at J, with 16 bases in the middle. This chain's CDR3 is CSAMAVLTNYEQYF. As DNA, the CDR3 is TGCAGTGCTATGGCCGTCCTCACCAACTACGAGCAGTACTTC.

This clonotype was observed a few times. The V and J genes are TRBV2 and TRBJ2-7; 8 nucleotides line up with TRBD2. The J segment lost 2 bases and the V segment lost 7 bases, leaving 13 bases of the junction unmatched. Germline V gene sequence: CDR1 SNHLY, CDR2 FYNNEI. The CDR3 has 16 amino acids. The CDR3 bases are TGTGCCAGCACTAGAACAAGCGGGAGTGAGACCTACGAGCAGTACTTC. Translated: CASTRTSGSETYEQYF.

This clonotype was recorded a few times. The chain joins TRBV28 to TRBJ1-6, with D possibly matching TRBD1 (6 bases). This CDR3 is 17 amino acids long. V lost 2 bases and J 6 bases, leaving 17 bases between the germline ends. In germline, CDR1 is MDHEN, CDR2 SYDVKM. CDR3 protein: CASSLGATGSGNSPLHF. The CDR3, as DNA: TGTGCCAGCAGTTTAGGGGCGACAGGTTCGGGTAATTCACCCCTCCACTTT.

This clonotype was detected a few times. The gene calls are TRBV6-6 and TRBJ2-7; maybe TRBD2 (5 bases). With 0 bases removed from V and 5 bases from J, the gap between germline ends came to 5 bases. The CDR3 runs 12 residues. Germline-derived CDR1 and CDR2 are MNHNY and SVGAGI (reference sequence). CDR3 in DNA: TGTGCCAGCAGTTACTCGAGGGACGAGCAGTACTTC. It encodes CASSYSRDEQYF.

This clonotype showed up many times. J is TRBJ2-1 and V is TRBV4-3; 8 bases agree with TRBD2. Trimming removed 6 bases from V and 7 bases from J; junction bases left unmatched: 17. Looked up from germline, CDR1 is LGHNA and CDR2 is YSLEER. The CDR3 sequence is 17 residues long. CDR3 loop: CASSSALAGIWDNEQFF. CDR3 bases: TGCGCCAGCAGTTCCGCCTTAGCGGGGATTTGGGATAATGAGCAGTTCTTC.

The count of this clonotype is one. The chain employs TRBV27 and TRBJ2-5; weak D call: TRBD2 (6 bases). V was clipped by 4 bases and J by 4 bases, with 16 bases between them. CDR3 size: 15 residues. CDR1 and CDR2 (germline): MNHEY, SMNVEV (reference sequence). This chain's CDR3 is CASSWPLGGLETQYF. The CDR3 region has the DNA TGTGCCAGCAGTTGGCCCCTCGGGGGACTAGAGACCCAGTACTTC.

The CDR3 coding sequence is TGCGCCAGCAGCCAAGATGATAGCTCCTATAATTCACCCCTCCACTTT. This translates into CASSQDDSSYNSPLHF. V usage is TRBV4-3 and J usage is TRBJ1-6; D unresolved. The CDR3 loop spans 16 amino acids. CDR1 and CDR2 (germline): LGHNA, YSLEER. Trimming removed 0 bases at V and 0 bases at J, with 6 bases between.

This clonotype was seen at least ten times. The V and J genes are TRBV11-2 and TRBJ2-3; 8 bases fit TRBD2. The trim removed 5 bases at V and 2 bases at J, leaving 9 bases unmatched. CDR1 SGHAT and CDR2 FQNNGV come from the germline V gene. This CDR3 is built from 16 residues. The CDR3 coding sequence is TGTGCCAGCAGCGCCTTGACTAGCGATTTCACAGATACGCAGTATTTT. Its translation is CASSALTSDFTDTQYF. Using reference TRBV11-2 and TRBJ2-3 for the parts outside the CDR3, the full variable domain is EAGVAQSPRYKIIEKRQSVAFWCNPISGHATLYWYQQILGQGPKLLIQFQNNGVVDDSQLPKDRFSAERLKGVDSTLKIQPAKLEDSAVYLCASSALTSDFTDTQYFGPGTRLTVL.

The chain links TRBV28 to TRBJ2-1; 7 positions match TRBD2. CDR3 length: 16 residues. Trimming cost V 1 base and J 4 bases; bases outside gene matches: 7. Germline assignment: CDR1 MDHEN and CDR2 SYDVKM. The CDR3 region is CASSLFASGLYNEQFF. The DNA for the CDR3 is TGTGCCAGCAGTTTATTCGCTAGCGGACTTTACAATGAGCAGTTCTTC.

This clonotype was seen more than once but under ten times. This chain joins TRBV28 and TRBJ2-7; D gene ambiguous. CDR1 and CDR2 (germline): MDHEN, SYDVKM. CDR3 length: 14 amino acids. The ends were cut back, 7 bases at V and 2 bases at J, with 15 bases in the middle. CDR3 bases: TGTGCCAGCACCTCCGTGTCGCTCCCCTACGAGCAGTACTTC. Translating gives CASTSVSLPYEQYF. Full variable domain (outside the CDR3, taken from reference TRBV28 and TRBJ2-7): DVKVTQSSRYLVKRTGEKVFLECVQDMDHENMFWYRQDPGLGLRLIYFSYDVKMKEKGDIPEGYSVSREKKERFSLILESASTNQTSMYLCASTSVSLPYEQYFGPGTRLTVT.

This clonotype was seen more than once but under ten times. The rearrangement joins TRBV5-1 to TRBJ2-7; D unresolved. The germline V gene has CDR1 SGHRS and CDR2 YFSETQ. The CDR3 spans 14 residues. V was clipped by 0 bases and J by 7 bases, with 14 bases between them. CDR3 bases: TGCGCCAGCAGCTTGGCCGGGCCCCCGAAAGAGCAGTACTTC. Translated, it gives CASSLAGPPKEQYF.

There are many counts of this clonotype. V gene TRBV4-3 combines with J gene TRBJ1-2; possible D gene TRBD1, 6 bases. Trimming cost V 0 bases and J 4 bases, with 9 bases left between them. The germline CDR1 and CDR2 sequences are LGHNA and YSLEER. This CDR3 has 14 residues. Here the CDR3 reads CASSQEGRGYGYTF. CDR3 DNA: TGCGCCAGCAGCCAAGAGGGCAGGGGCTATGGCTACACCTTC.

There are a few counts of this clonotype. The CDR3 loop is CSVGEHGTENQPQHF. The CDR3 coding sequence is TGCAGCGTTGGGGAACACGGGACAGAAAATCAGCCCCAGCATTTT. This chain joins TRBV29-1 and TRBJ1-5; 7 positions match TRBD1. Germline V lookup: CDR1 SQVTM, CDR2 ANQGSEA. The CDR3 totals 15 residues. V gave up 4 bases and J gave up 4 bases; unmatched junction bases: 10.

The CDR3, as DNA: TGTGCCTGCACCAACCCTAGCGGTTCCTACAATGAGCAGTTCTTC. Protein: CACTNPSGSYNEQFF. The chain employs TRBV30 and TRBJ2-1, with TRBD2 matching over 7 bases. The V and J ends lost 6 bases and 1 base, in that order; junction bases with no gene match: 9. From germline, CDR1 is GTSNPN and CDR2 SVGIG (reference sequence). This CDR3 is built from 15 residues. The complete variable domain, with remaining parts taken from reference TRBV30 and TRBJ2-1, reads SQTIHQWPATLVQPVGSPLSLECTVEGTSNPNLYWYRQAAGRGLQLLFYSVGIGQISSEVPQNLSASRPQDRQFILSSKKLLLSDSGFYLCACTNPSGSYNEQFFGPGTRLTVL.

V and J are TRBV28 and TRBJ1-2, with D tentatively TRBD1 (5 bases). The V end was cut by 6 bases, the J end by 0 bases, with 11 bases between. Germline CDR1 is MDHEN and CDR2 is SYDVKM. This CDR3 is 14 amino acids long. The chain's CDR3 is CASSGDGSNYGYTF. Written as DNA, the CDR3 is TGTGCCAGCAGCGGGGACGGATCTAACTATGGCTACACCTTC.

This clonotype was observed many times. The rearrangement uses TRBV28 and TRBJ2-5, with 10 positions matching TRBD2. The CDR3 consists of 16 residues. Germline loops: CDR1 MDHEN, CDR2 SYDVKM. The V and J ends lost 5 bases and 5 bases, in that order; junction bases with no gene match: 11. The CDR3 protein is CASSPTAGGPWETQYF. The CDR3 nucleotides read TGTGCCAGCAGTCCCACAGCGGGAGGGCCTTGGGAGACCCAGTACTTC.

The chain recombines TRBV7-3 with TRBJ2-2; D remains unclear. V was trimmed by 5 bases and J by 4 bases, leaving 8 bases between them. The CDR3 sequence is 13 residues long. Germline lookup yields CDR1 SGHTA and CDR2 FQGTGA. CDR3 nucleotide sequence: TGTGCCAGCAGCCACGCAATCACCGGGGAGCTGTTTTTT. Encoded protein: CASSHAITGELFF.

This clonotype was recorded many times. The chain carries TRBV4-3 and TRBJ2-1; a weak D match, TRBD1 (6 bases). The V gene lost 3 bases and the J gene lost 0 bases, with 15 bases spanning the gap. CDR3 length: 17 residues. Per the germline V gene, CDR1 is LGHNA and CDR2 is YSLEER. As DNA, the CDR3 is TGCGCCAGCAGCCACGCCAGGGGCGCGAGCTCCTACAATGAGCAGTTCTTC. Its translation is CASSHARGASSYNEQFF.

J is TRBJ2-3 and V is TRBV4-3; D unresolved. Looked up from germline, CDR1 is LGHNA and CDR2 is YSLEER. The CDR3 spans 14 residues. V was cut by 3 bases and J by 0 bases, with 7 bases left in between. As DNA, the CDR3 is TGCGCCAGCAGCCAGCTTGACAGCACAGATACGCAGTATTTT. It specifies CASSQLDSTDTQYF.